This T cell receptor beta chain was obtained from a study of shared clonotypes between healthy human individuals. For the study at large: The study enrolled two women and a few men aged 18 to 49.

CDR3 size: 16 residues. The J segment lost 2 bases and the V segment lost 3 bases, leaving 9 bases of the junction unmatched. Germline V gene sequence: CDR1 MNHEY, CDR2 SMNVEV (reference sequence). The donors were adults (healthy and HIV-negative) with no recent acute infections or vaccinations. CD45RO+ cells went into CD8 memory alongside CCR7-negative CD45RA+ TemRA cells. The assay was run at deep level. Profiled with immunoSEQ multiplex PCR; TCRdb holds only in-frame clones, not every one. Among roughly 300,000 clones listed, about nine tenths were seen once. The sequenced sample was memory CD8+ T cells sorted from blood. The subset was: CD45RO+ cells pooled with CCR7-negative TemRA cells. V gene TRBV27 combines with J gene TRBJ2-7, with 8 bases matching TRBD2. The sequence was obtained from a man aged 18-30 years in good health. The CDR3 bases are TGTGCCAGCAGTTTGCTAGCGGGTCTGAGGGCCTACGAGCAGTACTTC. The encoded protein is CASSLLAGLRAYEQYF.